Listed below are T cell receptor beta chains from one sample, sequenced in a study of shared clonotypes between healthy human individuals. TCRdb's table, derived via immunoSEQ multiplex PCR, lists solely in-frame clones and lacks some. The table includes roughly 2.5 million clones, more than 90% detected once. Sequencing was carried out using naive CD4+ T cells sorted from blood. Receptors were obtained from a man younger than 35 in good health. Each CDR3 is given with its conserved first and last residue. A D gene is named only where the DNA matches it firmly. Clone size, where shown, is once, few, many, or a class for clones that have expanded.

clone_size j_call v_call d_call cdr3_nt cdr3_aa
. TRBJ2-7 TRBV18 . TGTGCCAGCTCACCAGGGGGCGGCTACGAGCAGTACTTC CASSPGGGYEQYF
. TRBJ1-6 TRBV14 . TGTGCCAGCAGCCTCAGGGTGGGGAGTTCACCCCTCCACTTT CASSLRVGSSPLHF
once TRBJ2-3 TRBV6-9 TRBD2 TGTGCCACCCTTCGGCGGGGGGTAGCAGATACGCAGTATTTT CATLRRGVADTQYF
. TRBJ1-6 TRBV7-9 . TGTGCCAGCACGGGCATCTCAGATTATAATTCACCCCTCCACTTT CASTGISDYNSPLHF
. TRBJ1-1 TRBV19 . TGTGCCAGTAGTTCCCCACAGGGTTGGGTGAACACTGAAGCTTTCTTT CASSSPQGWVNTEAFF
. TRBJ2-3 TRBV5-1 TRBD2 TGCGCCAGCAGCCTGACTAGCGGGGCCGTTAATACGCAGTATTTT CASSLTSGAVNTQYF
. TRBJ1-1 TRBV5-1 . TGCGCCAGCAGCTTGGCCGGGGCAGGGAACACTGAAGCTTTCTTT CASSLAGAGNTEAFF
. TRBJ2-7 TRBV9 TRBD1 TGTGCCAGCAGCGTAGGAGGGACAGTTGGGGACTACGAGCAGTACTTC CASSVGGTVGDYEQYF
. TRBJ2-7 TRBV6-5 . TGTGCCAGCAGTTATATCGGGGGGACATCCTACGAGCAGTACTTC CASSYIGGTSYEQYF
. TRBJ1-2 TRBV7-3 . TGTGCCAGCAGCAAACCTTGGGACGGGTTCTATGGCTACACCTTC CASSKPWDGFYGYTF
. TRBJ1-2 TRBV28 . TGTGCCAGTACCGGGACCGAGCCTAATGGCTACACCTTC CASTGTEPNGYTF
. TRBJ2-7 TRBV11-2 . TGTGCCAGCAGCTCACTGACCCGGACTTCCGGGTACGAGCAGTACTTC CASSSLTRTSGYEQYF
. TRBJ2-7 TRBV28 . TGTGCCAGCAGTTTTCCTACGGGGCAGTACTTC CASSFPTGQYF
. TRBJ2-3 TRBV10-3 . TGTGCCATCAGTGAGTTCCTACAGGGGACTAGCACAGATACGCAGTATTTT CAISEFLQGTSTDTQYF
. TRBJ1-2 TRBV2 TRBD1 TGTGCCAGCAGTAAGGACAGGGATAGAGAGGGCTACACCTTC CASSKDRDREGYTF
. TRBJ2-2 TRBV2 . TGTGCCAGCAGTGAGGGACTCTTATTGAACACCGGGGAGCTGTTTTTT CASSEGLLLNTGELFF